Described below is a single TCR beta chain sequence and its context. The V segment lost 0 bases and the J segment 4 bases; nucleotides outside the gene matches: 2. Germline CDR1 is LGHNT and CDR2 is FRNRAP. The CDR3 has 15 residues. Clones were sequenced by immunoSEQ multiplex PCR, and TCRdb holds only the in-frame ones, with some missing. The profile shows 55,000 to 75,000 clones, approximately 89% of them singletons. This sample was taken from a study of technical replicates of blood from a few donors. The chain links TRBV12-5 to TRBJ1-3; 8 nucleotides line up with TRBD1. Input material: PBMCs. The clonotype was recovered from a human donor in good health. Some clones in this sample may be carry-over from other donors' samples. CDR3 DNA: TGTGCTAGTGGTTTGGTACAGGGGGTCGGAAACACCATATATTTT. Translating gives CASGLVQGVGNTIYF.